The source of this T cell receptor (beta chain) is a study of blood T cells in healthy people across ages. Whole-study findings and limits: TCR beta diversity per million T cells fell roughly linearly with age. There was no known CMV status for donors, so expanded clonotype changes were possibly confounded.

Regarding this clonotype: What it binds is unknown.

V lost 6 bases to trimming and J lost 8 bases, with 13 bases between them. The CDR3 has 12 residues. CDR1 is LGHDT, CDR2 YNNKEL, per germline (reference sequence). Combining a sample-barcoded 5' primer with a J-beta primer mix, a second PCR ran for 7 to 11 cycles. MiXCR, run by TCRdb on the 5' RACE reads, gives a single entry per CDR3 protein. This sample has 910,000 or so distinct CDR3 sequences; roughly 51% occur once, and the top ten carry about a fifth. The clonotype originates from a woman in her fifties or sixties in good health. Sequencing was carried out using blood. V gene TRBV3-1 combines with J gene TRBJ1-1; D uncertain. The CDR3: CASSGPVSEAFF. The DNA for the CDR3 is TGTGCCAGCAGTGGGCCAGTTTCCGAAGCTTTCTTT.